The next 25 T cell receptor beta chains were all read from a single sample in a study of Ad26.COV2.S vaccination and SARS-CoV-2 variants (dated by TCRdb to the early 2020s). The receptor library was made with the immunoSEQ multiplex PCR assay. Sourced from immuneACCESS, this table was stored by TCRdb with only in-frame sequences that have V and J called. A share of the clones is absent; for the studies checked, an unresolved V gene accounts for under half, and the remainder has no known explanation. The table for this sample lists some 340,000 clones; approximately 80% of them were counted only once. The ten largest account for 2% to 2.5% of the sample. Interpreted using the paper, the treatment or condition label stands for: approximately 18 received Ad26.COV2.S at low or high dose, single or two shots; about five received placebo; per-sample allocation not given. Repertoires of vaccine and placebo recipients were sequenced from samples taken on day 63 after the first injection.

Sequenced material: peripheral blood, taken in a trial of Ad26.COV2.S vaccine versus placebo. Receptors originate from a person between 18 and 59 years old who received the Ad26.COV2.S COVID-19 vaccine or a placebo.

The V and J genes are TRBV28 and TRBJ2-3, with D tentatively TRBD1 or TRBD2 (6 bases each). Germline V gene sequence: CDR1 MDHEN, CDR2 SYDVKM. This CDR3 comprises 15 residues. V was cut by 6 bases and J by 3 bases, with 16 bases left in between. The CDR3 sequence is CASRRRGVGTDTQYF. In DNA, the CDR3 is TGTGCCAGCAGACGAAGGGGGGTGGGTACAGATACGCAGTATTTT.

The rearrangement joins TRBV15 to TRBJ1-2; 7 bases are a match to TRBD1. Germline V gene sequence: CDR1 LNHNV, CDR2 YYDKDF (reference sequence). After removal of 3 bases from V and 4 bases from J, the junction contained 11 bases not matched to a gene. The CDR3 has 16 residues. The CDR3 loop reads CATSRSQRQGGYGYTF. The CDR3 DNA reads TGTGCCACCAGCAGGTCCCAACGTCAGGGGGGCTATGGCTACACCTTC.

The CDR3 region has the DNA TGTGCCATCAGTGGAACCGACAGTAACGAGCAGTACTTC. Its translation: CAISGTDSNEQYF. The V and J genes are TRBV10-3 and TRBJ2-7, with D perhaps TRBD1 (5 bases). Trimming removed 4 bases at V and 5 bases at J, with 12 bases between. The germline V gene encodes CDR1 ENHRY and CDR2 SYGVKD. The CDR3 has 13 residues.

The genes are TRBV13 and TRBJ2-7; 7 bases fit TRBD1. V dropped 3 bases and J dropped 0; count of bases not matched to a gene: 2. Per germline, CDR1 PRHDT and CDR2 FYEKMQ (reference sequence). CDR3 length equals 14 residues. DNA of the CDR3: TGTGCCAGCAGCTTTGGGACAGTCTCCTACGAGCAGTACTTC. Its translation: CASSFGTVSYEQYF. The entire variable domain, with the rest obtained from reference TRBV13 and TRBJ2-7, is as follows: AAGVIQSPRHLIKEKRETATLKCYPIPRHDTVYWYQQGPGQDPQFLISFYEKMQSDKGSIPDRFSAQQFSDYHSELNMSSLELGDSALYFCASSFGTVSYEQYFGPGTRLTVT.

The gene calls are TRBV2 and TRBJ2-1; TRBD2 matches at 7 bases. Germline-derived CDR1 and CDR2 are SNHLY and FYNNEI. V was clipped by 2 bases and J by 4 bases; unmatched bases: 5. The CDR3 covers 15 residues. The CDR3 nucleotides read TGTGCCAGCAGTGAATCGCCGGGGGGTTACAATGAGCAGTTCTTC. It translates to CASSESPGGYNEQFF.

The chain combines TRBV27 with TRBJ2-7; maybe TRBD2 (6 bases). The germline CDR1 and CDR2 sequences are MNHEY and SMNVEV (reference sequence). The CDR3 has 13 amino acids. The ends were cut back, 2 bases at V and 5 bases at J, with 10 bases in the middle. This CDR3 is CASSLAGTHEQYF. The CDR3 DNA reads TGTGCCAGCAGTTTAGCGGGGACCCACGAGCAGTACTTC.

The chain links TRBV7-3 to TRBJ1-1; 7 bases map to TRBD1. CDR1 SGHTA and CDR2 FQGTGA come from the germline V gene. V gave up 4 bases and J gave up 7 bases; unmatched junction bases: 3. The CDR3 runs to 12 residues. As DNA, the CDR3 is TGTGCCAGCAGCTCCGACAGGGTTGAAGCTTTCTTT. It codes for CASSSDRVEAFF. Filled out from reference TRBV7-3 and TRBJ1-1, the complete variable domain reads GAGVSQTPSNKVTEKGKYVELRCDPISGHTALYWYRQSLGQGPEFLIYFQGTGAADDSGLPNDRFFAVRPEGSVSTLKIQRTERGDSAVYLCASSSDRVEAFFGQGTRLTVV.

The chain employs TRBV19 and TRBJ2-4; D unresolved. Per germline, CDR1 LNHDA and CDR2 SQIVND (reference sequence). The CDR3 covers 16 residues. V lost 5 bases and J 0 bases, leaving 14 bases between the germline ends. CDR3 sequence reads: CASSHRERLAKNIQYF. CDR3 DNA: TGTGCCAGTAGTCACCGTGAAAGGCTAGCCAAAAACATTCAGTACTTC.

This chain uses TRBV5-5 with TRBJ1-2; TRBD1 aligns across 10 bases. This CDR3 spans 14 amino acids. The J segment lost 6 bases and the V segment lost 4 bases, leaving 6 bases of the junction unmatched. The V gene's germline CDR1 is SGHKS and CDR2 YYEKEE (reference sequence). This CDR3 is CASSTGTGVNGYTF. In DNA form, the CDR3 reads TGTGCCAGCAGCACAGGGACAGGGGTAAATGGCTACACCTTC.

Only one count was recorded for this clone. V is TRBV5-1 and J is TRBJ1-2; TRBD1 matches at 8 bases. CDR3 length: 14 amino acids. The trim removed 0 bases at V and 6 bases at J, leaving 4 bases unmatched. Looked up from germline, CDR1 is SGHRS and CDR2 is YFSETQ. CDR3 amino acids: CASSLAGGGDGYTF. The CDR3 nucleotides are TGCGCCAGCAGCTTGGCAGGGGGCGGGGATGGCTACACCTTC.

This chain uses TRBV27 with TRBJ2-3, with D possibly matching TRBD2 (6 bases). Germline lookup yields CDR1 MNHEY and CDR2 SMNVEV (reference sequence). Trimming took off 2 bases at V and 7 bases at J, with 7 bases between the two ends. CDR3 size: 12 residues. CDR3 in DNA: TGTGCCAGCAGTTTAGGAGGGAATACGCAGTATTTT. Amino acids: CASSLGGNTQYF.

The sample holds a few counts of this clone. The gene calls are TRBV15 and TRBJ2-7, with 9 bases fitting TRBD1. Germline V gives CDR1 LNHNV, CDR2 YYDKDF (reference sequence). The V segment lost 0 bases and the J segment 5 bases; nucleotides outside the gene matches: 5. The CDR3 consists of 15 residues. CDR3 nucleotide sequence: TGTGCCACCAGCAGAGATCACGGGACAGGGAACGAGCAGTACTTC. This codes for CATSRDHGTGNEQYF.

This chain connects TRBV19 to TRBJ1-1; 8 bases agree with TRBD1. CDR1 and CDR2 (germline): LNHDA, SQIVND (reference sequence). Germline trimming cut 3 bases from V and 3 bases from J; bases unmatched to any gene: 15. The CDR3 contains 18 residues. The CDR3 here is CASSIARAGGQRDTEAFF. For the CDR3, the DNA is TGTGCCAGTAGTATTGCCCGGGCAGGGGGCCAGAGGGACACTGAAGCTTTCTTT.

The CDR3 DNA sequence: TGTGCCAGCAGTTTATTGGTCGGGCAGGGGGCCGCTGAAGCTTTCTTT. This encodes CASSLLVGQGAAEAFF. This rearrangement joins TRBV27 to TRBJ1-1; TRBD1 matches at 8 bases. Germline CDR1 is MNHEY and CDR2 is SMNVEV (reference sequence). After removal of 1 base from V and 6 bases from J, the junction contained 10 bases not matched to a gene. The CDR3 is made up of 16 amino acids.

This chain links TRBV6-5 with TRBJ2-3, with D perhaps matching TRBD1 (6 bases). The CDR3 totals 15 residues. Trimming stripped 7 bases from V and 8 bases from J, with 22 bases between. CDR1 and CDR2 (germline): MNHEY, SVGAGI. CDR3 sequence reads: CASTRLGQGIVTQYF. CDR3 nucleotide sequence: TGTGCCAGCACCCGCTTGGGGCAGGGGATCGTTACGCAGTATTTT.

CDR3 amino acids: CASSQDPDQPQHF. The CDR3 DNA follows: TGTGCCAGCAGCCAAGACCCCGATCAGCCCCAGCATTTT. V gene TRBV4-2 combines with J gene TRBJ1-5; D gene unclear. The CDR3 contains 13 residues. V lost 0 bases and J lost 5, with 5 bases in between. CDR1 is LGHNA, CDR2 YNFKEQ, per germline.

The CDR3 loop reads CASSGNTIYF. The CDR3 region has the DNA TGTGCCAGCTCTGGAAACACCATATATTTT. The V gene is TRBV18, the J gene TRBJ1-3; no clear D gene. Looked up from germline, CDR1 is KGHSH and CDR2 is LQKENI. The V end lost 6 bases, the J end lost 3 bases, and 0 bases lay between the germline ends. This CDR3 contains 10 residues.

This clone has a handful of counts. The V and J genes are TRBV19 and TRBJ1-1, with D uncertain. The germline CDR1 and CDR2 sequences are LNHDA and SQIVND (reference sequence). This CDR3 comprises 13 residues. Trimming took off 5 bases at V and 6 bases at J, with 13 bases between the two ends. The DNA for the CDR3 is TGTGCCAGTAGTTTCGCGGGATGGGCTGAAGCTTTCTTT. This sequence encodes CASSFAGWAEAFF.

The chain is built from TRBV4-2 and TRBJ1-3; a possible D gene is TRBD1 (5 bases). This CDR3 has 14 residues. The V and J ends lost 8 bases and 0 bases respectively, with 11 bases between them. Germline V lookup: CDR1 LGHNA, CDR2 YNFKEQ. The CDR3 bases are TGTGCCAGCGTGGGGGTTAACTCTGGAAACACCATATATTTT. It is translated as CASVGVNSGNTIYF.

Only one count was recorded for this clone. This rearrangement joins TRBV20-1 to TRBJ2-7; D is perhaps TRBD1 (5 bases). Germline loops: CDR1 DFQATT, CDR2 SNEGSKA (reference sequence). V shed 3 bases and J shed 5 bases, with 8 bases lying between them. CDR3 length: 11 residues. CDR3 sequence (DNA): TGCAGTGCTAGCCAGGGCCACGAGCAGTACTTC. Translating it yields CSASQGHEQYF.

Regarding this clone: The sample holds other DNA sequences that translate to the same CDR3. This chain joins TRBV7-2 and TRBJ2-1, with a weak D call TRBD2 (5 bases). Trimming stripped 1 base from V and 0 bases from J, with 7 bases between. This CDR3 has 15 residues. The germline V gene encodes CDR1 SGHTA and CDR2 FQGNSA. In nucleotides, the CDR3 is TGTGCCAGCAGCTTAGACAGCGGCTCCTACAATGAGCAGTTCTTC. This codes for CASSLDSGSYNEQFF.

This clone was detected only a few times. The rearrangement links TRBV2 to TRBJ1-6; 9 bases line up with TRBD1. This CDR3 spans 15 amino acids. Germline V gene sequence: CDR1 SNHLY, CDR2 FYNNEI. V lost 7 bases to trimming and J lost 7 bases; unmatched junction nucleotides: 8. CDR3 sequence reads: CASTFRTGENSPLHF. The CDR3 coding sequence is TGTGCCAGCACCTTCAGGACAGGGGAAAATTCACCCCTCCACTTT.

This chain links TRBV2 with TRBJ2-4; 8 bases are a match to TRBD1. Germline assignment: CDR1 SNHLY and CDR2 FYNNEI. The CDR3 runs to 14 residues. Germline trimming cut 3 bases from V and 6 bases from J; bases unmatched to any gene: 4. The CDR3 DNA follows: TGTGCCAGCAGTGATCCAGGGGGCTTAAACATTCAGTACTTC. Translated: CASSDPGGLNIQYF.

The gene calls are TRBV27 and TRBJ2-3; no clear D. CDR1 is MNHEY and CDR2 is SMNVEV in the germline V gene (reference sequence). The CDR3 is 13 residues long. V gave up 4 bases and J gave up 1 base, with 6 bases separating them. DNA for the CDR3: TGTGCCAGCAGTTCTGGAGGCACAGATACGCAGTATTTT. It encodes CASSSGGTDTQYF.

The V call is TRBV7-3, the J call TRBJ1-5; no firm D call. The CDR3 runs to 17 residues. The germline gives CDR1 SGHTA, CDR2 FQGTGA. The V end was cut by 5 bases, the J end by 1 base, with 18 bases between. CDR3 sequence reads: CASSARVRGNSNQPQHF. The CDR3 DNA reads as TGTGCCAGCAGCGCCCGAGTCCGGGGAAACAGCAATCAGCCCCAGCATTTT.